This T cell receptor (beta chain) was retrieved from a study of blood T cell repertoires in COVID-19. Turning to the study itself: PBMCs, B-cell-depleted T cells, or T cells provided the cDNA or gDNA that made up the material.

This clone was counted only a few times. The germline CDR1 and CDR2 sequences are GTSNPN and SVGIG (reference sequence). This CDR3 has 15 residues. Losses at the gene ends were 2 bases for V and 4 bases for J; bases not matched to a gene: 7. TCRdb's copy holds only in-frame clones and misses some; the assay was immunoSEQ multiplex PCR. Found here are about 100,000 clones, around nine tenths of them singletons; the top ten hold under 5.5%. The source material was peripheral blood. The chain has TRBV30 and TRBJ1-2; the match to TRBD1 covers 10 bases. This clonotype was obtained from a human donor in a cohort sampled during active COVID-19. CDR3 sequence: CAWSLGTGALYGYTF. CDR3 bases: TGTGCCTGGAGTTTGGGGACAGGGGCCCTCTATGGCTACACCTTC.